Reported below is one TCR beta chain. This record belongs to a study of immune evolution from preneoplasia to lung adenocarcinoma. Germline V CDR1 and CDR2: SGHNT, YENEEA. The CDR3 length is 12 residues. V lost 3 bases, J lost 3 bases, and 2 bases lay in between. The repertoire was sequenced with immunoSEQ multiplex PCR; TCRdb's copy has only in-frame clones and lacks some. The table lists roughly 8,800 clones, around four fifths of them singletons, with around 3.1% in the top ten. The receptor comes from a person in their 70s with lung adenocarcinoma. This rearrangement joins TRBV11-3 to TRBJ2-2; D gene unclear. Sequencing was done on a sample of FFPE lung adenocarcinoma in situ tissue. CDR3 in amino acids: CASSFDTGELFF. The DNA of the CDR3 is TGTGCCAGCAGCTTCGACACCGGGGAGCTGTTTTTT.